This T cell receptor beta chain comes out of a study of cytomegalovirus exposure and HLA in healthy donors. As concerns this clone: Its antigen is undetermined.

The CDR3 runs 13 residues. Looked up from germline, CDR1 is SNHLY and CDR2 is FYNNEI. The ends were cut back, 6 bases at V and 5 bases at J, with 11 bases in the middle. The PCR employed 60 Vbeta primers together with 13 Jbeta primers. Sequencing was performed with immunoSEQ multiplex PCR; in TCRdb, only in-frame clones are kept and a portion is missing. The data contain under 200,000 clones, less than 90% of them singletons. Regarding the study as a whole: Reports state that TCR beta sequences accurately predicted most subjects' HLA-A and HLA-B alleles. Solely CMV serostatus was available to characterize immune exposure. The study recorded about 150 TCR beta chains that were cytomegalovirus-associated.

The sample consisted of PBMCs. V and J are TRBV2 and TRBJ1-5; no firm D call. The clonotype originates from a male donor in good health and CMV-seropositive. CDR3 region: CASRTGIYQPQHF. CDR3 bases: TGTGCCAGCAGGACCGGGATTTATCAGCCCCAGCATTTT. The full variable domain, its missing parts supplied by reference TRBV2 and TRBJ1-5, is EPEVTQTPSHQVTQMGQEVILRCVPISNHLYFYWYRQILGQKVEFLVSFYNNEISEKSEIFDDQFSVERPDGSNFTLKIRSTKLEDSAMYFCASRTGIYQPQHFGDGTRLSIL.